The 11 T cell receptor beta chains presented below share a single source sample, sequenced in a study of cytomegalovirus exposure and HLA in healthy donors. PCR used 60 Vbeta primers and 13 Jbeta primers. Sequenced by immunoSEQ multiplex PCR; TCRdb stores in-frame clones only, minus some. This table has roughly 56,000 clones, about four fifths appearing once. Sequences were obtained from PBMCs. Receptor source: a boy aged 5-17 years in good health and CMV-seropositive.

The CDR3 sequence: CASSGEDQGLDTEAFF. The DNA for the CDR3 is TGTGCCAGCAGCGGAGAGGACCAGGGGCTGGACACTGAAGCTTTCTTT. The chain is built from TRBV9 and TRBJ1-1; D is perhaps TRBD1 (6 bases). V was cut by 3 bases and J by 3 bases, with 18 bases left in between. The germline V gene has CDR1 SGDLS and CDR2 YYNGEE. This CDR3 has 16 residues.

This chain joins TRBV2 and TRBJ2-3; no definite D call. There are 12 residues in the CDR3. The ends were cut back, 3 bases at V and 4 bases at J, with 5 bases in the middle. The germline V gene has CDR1 SNHLY and CDR2 FYNNEI. The CDR3 DNA sequence: TGTGCCAGCAGTGAGTATCCAGATACGCAGTATTTT. This codes for CASSEYPDTQYF.

The rearrangement uses TRBV6-5 and TRBJ1-2; TRBD1 might be the D (5 bases). V shed 4 bases and J shed 3 bases, with 12 bases lying between them. The CDR3 has 14 amino acids. Germline lookup yields CDR1 MNHEY and CDR2 SVGAGI. The CDR3 reads CASSSTGGYYGYTF. Written as DNA, the CDR3 is TGTGCCAGCAGTTCTACAGGCGGTTACTATGGCTACACCTTC.

The chain recombines TRBV4-1 with TRBJ1-2, with D tentatively TRBD1 (6 bases). The CDR3 length is 15 residues. In germline, CDR1 is MGHRA, CDR2 YSYEKL. V shed 2 bases and J shed 6 bases, with 16 bases lying between them. For the CDR3, the DNA is TGCGCCAGCAGCCAACCTAACAGGGCCCCTCATGGCTACACCTTC. Protein sequence: CASSQPNRAPHGYTF.

The rearrangement uses TRBV5-4 and TRBJ2-1; 9 bases fit TRBD2. J was trimmed by 8 bases and V by 0 bases; bases with no gene match: 6. CDR1 is SGHNT and CDR2 is YYREEE in the germline V gene (reference sequence). The CDR3 spans 15 residues. The CDR3 region is CASSLAAGGRDEQFF. The CDR3 DNA is TGTGCCAGCAGCTTGGCGGCGGGGGGGAGGGATGAGCAGTTCTTC. The full variable domain, completed using reference TRBV5-4 and TRBJ2-1, is ETGVTQSPTHLIKTRGQQVTLRCSSQSGHNTVSWYQQALGQGPQFIFQYYREEENGRGNFPPRFSGLQFPNYSSELNVNALELDDSALYLCASSLAAGGRDEQFFGPGTRLTVL.

J is TRBJ2-7 and V is TRBV25-1, with 7 bases that match TRBD2. CDR1 is MGHDK, CDR2 SYGVNS, per germline. The CDR3 sequence is 14 residues long. The V and J ends lost 6 bases and 2 bases, in that order; junction bases with no gene match: 7. The CDR3 region is CASRSLADPYEQYF. CDR3 bases: TGTGCCAGCAGGAGTCTAGCGGACCCCTACGAGCAGTACTTC.

The rearrangement joins TRBV6-4 to TRBJ2-3; 8 bases agree with TRBD2. V shed 0 bases and J 6 bases; nucleotides not matched to a gene: 5. CDR1 and CDR2 from the germline V gene are MRHNA and SNTAGT. The CDR3 spans 15 residues. Here the CDR3 DNA reads TGTGCCAGCAGTGACTCCGGACTAGCTCTGGATACGCAGTATTTT. This encodes CASSDSGLALDTQYF.

This chain connects TRBV4-2 to TRBJ2-1; D is unresolved. Germline-derived CDR1 and CDR2 are LGHNA and YNFKEQ. V was cut by 0 bases and J by 3 bases, with 12 bases left in between. The CDR3 consists of 16 residues. CDR3 amino acids: CASSQENSRIYNEQFF. CDR3 nucleotides: TGTGCCAGCAGCCAAGAGAATAGCCGTATCTACAATGAGCAGTTCTTC.

This clone turned up a few times. The gene calls are TRBV4-1 and TRBJ2-2; D call uncertain. V lost 1 base, J lost 1 base, and 4 bases lay in between. The length of the CDR3 is 14 residues. Looked up from germline, CDR1 is MGHRA and CDR2 is YSYEKL. CDR3: CASSQGQNTGELFF. CDR3 nucleotide sequence: TGCGCCAGCAGCCAAGGACAGAACACCGGGGAGCTGTTTTTT.

The genes are TRBV29-1 and TRBJ1-4; weak D call: TRBD1 (6 bases). This CDR3 spans 12 amino acids. V was shortened by 6 bases and J by 8 bases, with 13 bases between the two germline ends. Per germline, CDR1 SQVTM and CDR2 ANQGSEA. The CDR3 sequence: CSVQGNEEKLFF. CDR3 nucleotides: TGCAGCGTACAGGGTAACGAGGAAAAACTGTTTTTT. The entire variable domain, with the rest obtained from reference TRBV29-1 and TRBJ1-4, is as follows: SAVISQKPSRDICQRGTSLTIQCQVDSQVTMMFWYRQQPGQSLTLIATANQGSEATYESGFVIDKFPISRPNLTFSTLTVSNMSPEDSSIYLCSVQGNEEKLFFGSGTQLSVL.

V is TRBV6-5 and J is TRBJ2-5; a possible D gene is TRBD2 (6 bases). Germline CDR1 MNHEY, CDR2 SVGAGI. The CDR3 is made up of 11 amino acids. Trimming removed 7 bases from V and 6 bases from J, with 9 bases in between. As DNA, the CDR3 is TGTGCCAGCACGGGGGTACAGACCCAGTACTTC. Its protein product is CASTGVQTQYF.